The 25 T cell receptor beta chains below come from one sample, sequenced in a study of vaccination effects on CD4 cells after COVID-19. Under the ViraFEST assay, PBMC were stimulated with viral peptide pools so that antigen-specific CD4+ T cells expanded. Sequencing was performed afterwards. With approximately 10 days of culture completed, CD4+ T cells were isolated. Of the BNT162b2 and mRNA-1273 vaccines, participants received two doses of one or the other. The antigens for these receptors are not known. TCRdb keeps only in-frame clones here, not all; method: immunoSEQ multiplex PCR. The sample has 30,000 to 40,000 clones, 65% to 75% seen once; the top ten hold about 12%. The material sequenced was CD4+ T cells from PBMCs cultured with HCoV-229E spike peptides, taken after COVID-19 vaccination. The receptors derive from a human donor who received a COVID-19 vaccine.

This chain connects TRBV5-1 to TRBJ2-1; the match to TRBD1 covers 8 bases. The CDR3 loop spans 14 amino acids. The V and J ends lost 4 bases and 2 bases, in that order; junction bases with no gene match: 2. Per the germline V gene, CDR1 is SGHRS and CDR2 is YFSETQ. CDR3 DNA: TGCGCCAGCAGCCTGGGACAGGCCTACAATGAGCAGTTCTTC. Its protein is CASSLGQAYNEQFF.

V and J are TRBV6-1 and TRBJ2-3; 7 nucleotides agree with TRBD1. This CDR3 has 15 residues. V trimming: 2 bases; J trimming: 5 bases; junction bases outside the gene matches: 7. Germline V gene lookup returns CDR1 MNHNS and CDR2 SASEGT. CDR3 bases: TGTGCCAGCAGTGAAAGGACAGGTTGGGGAGATACGCAGTATTTT. It codes for CASSERTGWGDTQYF.

The V call is TRBV20-1, the J call TRBJ2-3, with TRBD2 identical over 11 bases. The CDR3 has 17 amino acids. With 3 bases clipped from V and 2 bases from J, the junction kept 10 bases outside the gene matches. Germline CDR1 reads DFQATT; CDR2 reads SNEGSKA (reference sequence). The CDR3 region is CSASRASGGSFTDTQYF. For the CDR3, the DNA is TGCAGTGCTAGTCGGGCTAGCGGGGGGTCATTCACAGATACGCAGTATTTT.

This chain uses TRBV21-1 with TRBJ2-5; the listed D gene, TRBD2, was not tested against the DNA. TRBV21-1 is described as a pseudogene. CDR3 length equals 15 residues. The CDR3 DNA reads TGTGCCAGCATCCTAGCGGGGGGGGTGGCAGAGACCCAGTACTTC. Protein: CASILAGGVAETQYF.

The chain carries TRBV4-1 and TRBJ2-1, with 7 positions matching TRBD2. This CDR3 region has 18 residues. V shed 1 base and J 0 bases; nucleotides not matched to a gene: 9. Germline values: CDR1 MGHRA, CDR2 YSYEKL. CDR3 loop: CASSQAVLAASSYNEQFF. In DNA, the CDR3 is TGCGCCAGCAGCCAAGCGGTCCTAGCGGCCAGCTCCTACAATGAGCAGTTCTTC.

The CDR3 loop reads CASSSSTSGRAYEQFF. Here the CDR3 DNA reads TGTGCCAGCAGCTCGTCGACTAGCGGGAGGGCCTATGAGCAGTTCTTC. This chain joins TRBV11-3 and TRBJ2-1; 14 bases match TRBD2. J was trimmed by 8 bases and V by 4 bases; bases with no gene match: 7. The CDR3 covers 16 residues. Germline V gene data show CDR1 as SGHNT and CDR2 as YENEEA.

The rearrangement uses TRBV4-1 and TRBJ2-7; D is possibly TRBD2 (6 bases). CDR1 and CDR2 from the germline V gene are MGHRA and YSYEKL. The CDR3 totals 13 residues. V shed 3 bases and J shed 7 bases, with 13 bases lying between them. CDR3 sequence (DNA): TGCGCCAGCAGCCAGGGAGGTCTCTCAGAGCAGTACTTC. Its protein product is CASSQGGLSEQYF.

This chain uses TRBV9 with TRBJ2-1, with D perhaps TRBD1 (6 bases). V was clipped by 0 bases and J by 1 base, with 11 bases between them. Germline CDR1 SGDLS, CDR2 YYNGEE. The CDR3 extends over 16 amino acids. CDR3 loop: CASSVGTALSYNEQFF. DNA for the CDR3: TGTGCCAGCAGCGTAGGGACAGCCTTATCCTACAATGAGCAGTTCTTC.

This clone was detected a few times. The V call is TRBV6-2 or TRBV6-3, the J call TRBJ2-1; D remains ambiguous. V was shortened by 0 bases and J by 1 base, with 7 bases between the two germline ends. Germline CDR1 is MNHEY and CDR2 is SVGEGT. The CDR3 totals 15 residues. CDR3 DNA sequence: TGTGCCAGCAGTTACTCGCAAGCGTCCTACAATGAGCAGTTCTTC. Residues: CASSYSQASYNEQFF.

The rearrangement joins TRBV18 to TRBJ1-6, with D possibly being TRBD1 (5 bases). Trimming pared 3 bases from V and 7 bases from J, leaving 10 bases between. CDR1 and CDR2 from the germline V gene are KGHSH and LQKENI. The CDR3 consists of 14 residues. CDR3 loop: CASSPGRENSPLHF. The CDR3 DNA reads TGTGCCAGCTCACCGGGCAGGGAAAATTCACCCCTCCACTTT.

This chain links TRBV10-3 with TRBJ2-3; 11 bases fit TRBD2. Germline trimming cut 3 bases from V and 7 bases from J; bases unmatched to any gene: 9. The CDR3 length is 16 residues. In germline, CDR1 is ENHRY, CDR2 SYGVKD. The CDR3 spells CAISESSGGAMNTQYF. DNA for the CDR3: TGTGCCATCAGTGAAAGTAGCGGGGGGGCCATGAATACGCAGTATTTT.

Worth noting for this clone: The same CDR3 also results from other DNA sequences found in this sample. V usage is TRBV3-1 (or the pseudogene TRBV3-2) and J usage is TRBJ1-2; 8 bases map to TRBD1. V trimming: 6 bases; J trimming: 8 bases; junction bases outside the gene matches: 11. CDR3 size: 14 residues. Germline V gives CDR1 LGHDT, CDR2 YNNKEL (reference sequence). CDR3 sequence (DNA): TGTGCCAGCAGTGATGGGCAGGGGGCAGGCGGCTACACCTTC. Translation gives CASSDGQGAGGYTF.

The chain combines TRBV19 with TRBJ1-3; D uncertain. Trimming removed 3 bases at V and 0 bases at J, with 15 bases between. The CDR3 contains 17 residues. Per germline, CDR1 LNHDA and CDR2 SQIVND (reference sequence). CDR3 sequence reads: CASSMTPQGSSGNTIYF. The CDR3 nucleotides are TGTGCCAGTAGTATGACCCCCCAAGGGAGCTCTGGAAACACCATATATTTT. The whole variable domain, filled in from reference TRBV19 and TRBJ1-3, reads DGGITQSPKYLFRKEGQNVTLSCEQNLNHDAMYWYRQDPGQGLRLIYYSQIVNDFQKGDIAEGYSVSREKKESFPLTVTSAQKNPTAFYLCASSMTPQGSSGNTIYFGEGSWLTVV.

CDR3 bases: TGCGCCAGCAAGACCTCAGGGGACACTGAAGCTTTCTTT. It codes for CASKTSGDTEAFF. This chain connects TRBV10-1 to TRBJ1-1; D is possibly TRBD1 (6 bases). V was trimmed by 7 bases and J by 3 bases, leaving 12 bases between them. CDR3 length: 13 residues. The germline CDR1 and CDR2 sequences are WNHNN and SYGVQD (reference sequence).

This chain connects TRBV9 to TRBJ1-6; D not resolved. This CDR3 has 14 residues. CDR1 is SGDLS, CDR2 YYNGEE, per germline. The V and J ends lost 0 bases and 5 bases respectively, with 6 bases between them. Written as DNA, the CDR3 is TGTGCCAGCAGCGTAGGGGGTAATAATTCACCCCTCCACTTT. Translating it yields CASSVGGNNSPLHF.

This clone showed up just once. The rearrangement joins TRBV7-8 to TRBJ2-2; D is perhaps TRBD1 (6 bases). With 5 bases removed from V and 5 bases from J, the gap between germline ends came to 15 bases. The germline V gene has CDR1 SGHVS and CDR2 FQNEAQ. The CDR3 has 15 amino acids. The chain's CDR3 is CASSPRRGETGELFF. CDR3 DNA sequence: TGTGCCAGCAGCCCGCGCAGGGGCGAGACCGGGGAGCTGTTTTTT.

V usage is TRBV5-1 and J usage is TRBJ2-7, with TRBD2 matching 8 bases. V shed 0 bases, J shed 3 bases, and the junction held 11 bases outside the gene matches. The CDR3 extends over 17 amino acids. From germline, CDR1 is SGHRS and CDR2 YFSETQ. This CDR3 is CASSLGAGGSSGYEQYF. The CDR3 region has the DNA TGCGCCAGCAGCTTGGGCGCGGGGGGCAGTAGTGGCTACGAGCAGTACTTC.

This rearrangement joins TRBV23-1 to TRBJ2-3, with D unclear. TRBV23-1 is known as an ORF, though its function is uncertain. Trimming took off 4 bases at V and 5 bases at J, with 13 bases between the two ends. This CDR3 has 14 residues. CDR3 region: CASSPARRVDTQYF. In nucleotides, the CDR3 is TGCGCCAGCAGTCCTGCCAGAAGAGTAGATACGCAGTATTTT.

V usage is TRBV29-1 and J usage is TRBJ1-3; D uncertain. The germline V gene has CDR1 SQVTM and CDR2 ANQGSEA. The CDR3 has 11 amino acids. The V end lost 7 bases, the J end lost 4 bases, and 8 bases lay between the germline ends. Here the CDR3 reads CSASRGNTIYF. DNA of the CDR3: TGCAGCGCTAGCCGCGGAAACACCATATATTTT.

This clone has a handful of counts. The chain recombines TRBV19 with TRBJ1-1; 10 nucleotides line up with TRBD1. Germline CDR1 is LNHDA and CDR2 is SQIVND (reference sequence). CDR3 length: 16 amino acids. V was pared by 3 bases and J by 1 base, with 5 bases of the junction left unmatched. CDR3 residues: CASSIVTGGSNTEAFF. As DNA, the CDR3 is TGTGCCAGTAGTATCGTGACAGGGGGCTCGAACACTGAAGCTTTCTTT.

The chain joins TRBV7-9 to TRBJ1-1; the D gene is possibly TRBD1 (6 bases). The CDR3 has 16 residues. V lost 3 bases to trimming and J lost 0 bases, with 14 bases between them. The germline CDR1 and CDR2 sequences are SEHNR and FQNEAQ (reference sequence). CDR3 amino acids: CASSFPAGTLNTEAFF. DNA for the CDR3: TGTGCCAGCAGCTTCCCAGCCGGGACATTGAACACTGAAGCTTTCTTT.

V is TRBV10-3 and J is TRBJ2-5; the D gene is possibly TRBD2 (7 bases). V gave up 6 bases and J gave up 5 bases, with 22 bases separating them. CDR1 is ENHRY and CDR2 is SYGVKD in the germline V gene. This CDR3 region has 16 residues. This CDR3 is CAISVITGGLQETQYF. CDR3 in DNA: TGTGCCATCAGCGTAATTACCGGGGGGCTCCAGGAGACCCAGTACTTC.

The chain combines TRBV27 with TRBJ1-2; possibly TRBD1 for D (6 bases). Trimming took off 0 bases at V and 5 bases at J, with 13 bases between the two ends. Germline-derived CDR1 and CDR2 are MNHEY and SMNVEV (reference sequence). The CDR3 has 15 residues. The CDR3 spells CASSLSIGGDYGYTF. CDR3 sequence (DNA): TGTGCCAGCAGTTTATCGATAGGGGGAGATTATGGCTACACCTTC.

The CDR3 sequence is CASSPFNSEGTDTQYF. The CDR3 DNA reads as TGCGCCAGCAGCCCGTTTAATAGCGAAGGCACAGATACGCAGTATTTT. The rearrangement joins TRBV5-1 to TRBJ2-3; possibly TRBD2 for D (5 bases). The germline V and J ends were trimmed by 4 bases and 1 base, with 16 bases remaining between them. CDR3 size: 16 residues. Looked up from germline, CDR1 is SGHRS and CDR2 is YFSETQ.

This rearrangement joins TRBV7-2 to TRBJ1-4; TRBD1 matches 7 bases. Germline lookup yields CDR1 SGHTA and CDR2 FQGNSA. This CDR3 region has 15 residues. V gave up 3 bases and J gave up 4 bases; unmatched junction bases: 5. This CDR3 reads CASSFLGTVNEKLFF. CDR3 nucleotides: TGTGCCAGCAGCTTCCTAGGGACAGTTAATGAAAAACTGTTTTTT. Drawing the rest from reference TRBV7-2 and TRBJ1-4, the complete variable domain is GAGVSQSPSNKVTEKGKDVELRCDPISGHTALYWYRQSLGQGLEFLIYFQGNSAPDKSGLPSDRFSAERTGGSVSTLTIQRTQQEDSAVYLCASSFLGTVNEKLFFGSGTQLSVL.